The 14 T cell receptor beta chains below were found in one sample sequenced in a study of cytomegalovirus exposure and HLA in healthy donors (dated by TCRdb to the late 2010s). Libraries were made using the immunoSEQ multiplex PCR assay. The multiplex PCR relied on a mix of 60 forward primers for TCR Vbeta segments and 13 reverse primers for TCR Jbeta segments. Drawn from immuneACCESS, this table holds only the in-frame rearrangements with V and J called that TCRdb kept. Clones are partly lost; checked studies trace under half to an unresolved V gene and leave the rest unexplained. A total of around 130,000 clones appear in this sample, about four fifths of them only once. The top ten constitute 5.3% of the sample. Sequenced sample: PBMCs. The receptors derive from a man younger than 45 in good health and CMV-seronegative.

V usage is TRBV5-5 and J usage is TRBJ1-2; D gene unclear. Trimming took off 4 bases at V and 6 bases at J, with 13 bases between the two ends. The CDR3 runs 13 residues. Looked up from germline, CDR1 is SGHKS and CDR2 is YYEKEE (reference sequence). The CDR3: CASSHGGGNGYTF. In DNA, the CDR3 is TGTGCCAGCAGCCATGGTGGAGGGAATGGCTACACCTTC. Complete variable domain (other parts from reference TRBV5-5 and TRBJ1-2): DAGVTQSPTHLIKTRGQQVTLRCSPISGHKSVSWYQQVLGQGPQFIFQYYEKEERGRGNFPDRFSARQFPNYSSELNVNALLLGDSALYLCASSHGGGNGYTFGSGTRLTVV.

V usage is TRBV2 and J usage is TRBJ1-1, with a possible D match to TRBD1 (6 bases). The CDR3 is 14 residues long. V lost 4 bases and J lost 2, with 11 bases in between. Germline CDR1 SNHLY, CDR2 FYNNEI. CDR3 amino acids: CASSAWTENTEAFF. For the CDR3, the DNA is TGTGCCAGCAGTGCCTGGACAGAAAACACTGAAGCTTTCTTT.

This clone was counted a few times. The junction and the germline gene differ at one end; a read error may be behind it. The genes are TRBV27 and TRBJ1-1; TRBD1 might be the D (6 bases). The CDR3 spans 15 residues. The V gene's germline CDR1 is MNHEY and CDR2 SMNVEV (reference sequence). CDR3 residues: CASSLSTGPNTEAFF. The DNA of the CDR3 is TGTGCCAGCAGTCTATCGACAGGACCGAACACTGAAGCTTTCTTT.

This chain links TRBV5-1 with TRBJ2-7; 10 bases agree with TRBD1. V lost 2 bases to trimming and J lost 5 bases; unmatched junction nucleotides: 7. CDR3 size: 15 residues. CDR1 and CDR2 from the germline V gene are SGHRS and YFSETQ. CDR3 protein: CASSLPGQGLHEQYF. The DNA of the CDR3 is TGCGCCAGCAGCTTACCGGGACAGGGGTTACACGAGCAGTACTTC.

This chain joins TRBV5-1 and TRBJ2-6; TRBD1 matches 7 bases. V lost 2 bases and J lost 8; bases outside the gene matches: 4. CDR1 and CDR2 from the germline V gene are SGHRS and YFSETQ. The CDR3 covers 14 residues. As DNA, the CDR3 is TGCGCCAGCAGCTTACAGGGGACACCCAACGTCCTGACTTTC. It translates to CASSLQGTPNVLTF.

The chain carries TRBV28 and TRBJ2-1; D not certain. Deletions cut 8 bases from V and 3 bases from J, with 14 bases between. The CDR3 is 14 amino acids. CDR1 is MDHEN and CDR2 is SYDVKM in the germline V gene. In DNA form, the CDR3 reads TGTGCCAGCCTGCCAGCTGGGCTCTACAATGAGCAGTTCTTC. Amino acids: CASLPAGLYNEQFF.

This clone was detected a few times. Other nucleotide sequences in the sample specify the same CDR3. The chain joins TRBV7-2 to TRBJ1-5; D uncertain. Trimming left V 2 bases short and J 1 base short, with 3 bases between. The CDR3 is made up of 13 amino acids. CDR1 is SGHTA, CDR2 FQGNSA, per germline. The CDR3 reads CASSLSSNQPQHF. The DNA of the CDR3 is TGTGCCAGCAGCTTATCAAGCAATCAGCCCCAGCATTTT.

A few counts support this clone. This rearrangement joins TRBV5-1 to TRBJ1-2; D not resolved. The CDR3 has 14 residues. Germline CDR1 is SGHRS and CDR2 is YFSETQ. V shed 3 bases and J shed 7 bases, with 16 bases lying between them. CDR3 residues: CASSSQVADRGYTF. CDR3 DNA sequence: TGCGCCAGCAGCTCGCAGGTTGCTGACCGTGGCTACACCTTC.

This clone was counted only a few times. Other DNA sequences of this sample code for an identical CDR3. The rearrangement joins TRBV5-1 to TRBJ1-1; 7 bases agree with TRBD1. From germline, CDR1 is SGHRS and CDR2 YFSETQ. Trimming took 0 bases from V and 1 from J; bases not matched to a gene: 0. This CDR3 is built from 14 residues. The DNA of the CDR3 is TGCGCCAGCAGCTTGGACAGGGGGAACACTGAAGCTTTCTTT. Its translation: CASSLDRGNTEAFF.

As to this clone: Other DNA sequences in this specimen translate into the identical CDR3. The genes are TRBV5-1 and TRBJ1-1; 7 bases line up with TRBD1. Germline values: CDR1 SGHRS, CDR2 YFSETQ. Losses at the gene ends were 0 bases for V and 1 base for J; bases not matched to a gene: 0. The CDR3 is 14 residues long. The CDR3 sequence is CASSLGTGNTEAFF. The CDR3 coding sequence is TGCGCCAGCAGCTTGGGGACAGGGAACACTGAAGCTTTCTTT.

V usage is TRBV19 and J usage is TRBJ1-2; no reliable D call. Germline lookup yields CDR1 LNHDA and CDR2 SQIVND (reference sequence). This CDR3 has 14 amino acids. Trimming left V 3 bases short and J 1 base short, with 9 bases between. CDR3 residues: CASSINSFNYGYTF. The CDR3, as DNA: TGTGCCAGTAGTATCAATAGTTTTAACTATGGCTACACCTTC.

In the case of this clone: Other DNA variants within this sample encode the same CDR3. V gene TRBV7-3 combines with J gene TRBJ2-1, with TRBD2 matching over 7 bases. This CDR3 is built from 15 residues. V was clipped by 2 bases and J by 4 bases; unmatched bases: 5. Germline CDR1 reads SGHTA; CDR2 reads FQGTGA. The CDR3 spells CASSLGLAEYNEQFF. The CDR3 nucleotides are TGTGCCAGCAGCTTAGGGCTAGCGGAGTACAATGAGCAGTTCTTC.

This clone was found a few times. The chain employs TRBV5-5 and TRBJ2-3; TRBD2 agrees at 8 bases. The germline V gene encodes CDR1 SGHKS and CDR2 YYEKEE (reference sequence). The CDR3 covers 16 residues. The trim removed 2 bases at V and 4 bases at J, leaving 9 bases unmatched. The CDR3 DNA reads as TGTGCCAGCAGCTTCGCCTCAGCGGGAGACGCAGATACGCAGTATTTT. Protein: CASSFASAGDADTQYF.

V and J are TRBV4-2 and TRBJ2-3; 14 bases are a match to TRBD2. This CDR3 has 18 amino acids. The ends lost 1 base at V and 11 bases at J; junction bases unmatched: 14. From germline, CDR1 is LGHNA and CDR2 YNFKEQ. In DNA, the CDR3 is TGTGCCAGCAGCCAAGGACTAGCGGGGGGGGCTTTTAGATACCAGCAGTATTTT. Protein product: CASSQGLAGGAFRYQQYF.